This T cell receptor (beta chain) was sequenced for a study of Ad26.COV2.S vaccination and SARS-CoV-2 variants. The treatment denotes: 19 received Ad26.COV2.S at low or high dose, single or two shots; about 5 received placebo; per-sample allocation not given. Specimens were obtained on day 63 following the first vaccine or placebo injection. Based in Boston, the donor was an adult of 18-55 years. The CDR3 runs to 13 residues. V lost 0 bases and J lost 5, with 8 bases in between. The germline CDR1 and CDR2 sequences are SGHRS and YFSETQ. The data were produced by immunoSEQ multiplex PCR, yet TCRdb's version contains in-frame clones alone and is incomplete. Of 330,000 or so clones in the sample, roughly 90% were seen once.

Sequenced material: peripheral blood, taken in a trial of Ad26.COV2.S vaccine versus placebo. V usage is TRBV5-1 and J usage is TRBJ2-5, with D maybe TRBD2 (6 bases). The TCR was taken from a person aged 18-60 years who received the Ad26.COV2.S COVID-19 vaccine or a placebo. CDR3 sequence reads: CASSLGAGETQYF. The DNA of the CDR3 is TGCGCCAGCAGCTTGGGGGCGGGGGAGACCCAGTACTTC.